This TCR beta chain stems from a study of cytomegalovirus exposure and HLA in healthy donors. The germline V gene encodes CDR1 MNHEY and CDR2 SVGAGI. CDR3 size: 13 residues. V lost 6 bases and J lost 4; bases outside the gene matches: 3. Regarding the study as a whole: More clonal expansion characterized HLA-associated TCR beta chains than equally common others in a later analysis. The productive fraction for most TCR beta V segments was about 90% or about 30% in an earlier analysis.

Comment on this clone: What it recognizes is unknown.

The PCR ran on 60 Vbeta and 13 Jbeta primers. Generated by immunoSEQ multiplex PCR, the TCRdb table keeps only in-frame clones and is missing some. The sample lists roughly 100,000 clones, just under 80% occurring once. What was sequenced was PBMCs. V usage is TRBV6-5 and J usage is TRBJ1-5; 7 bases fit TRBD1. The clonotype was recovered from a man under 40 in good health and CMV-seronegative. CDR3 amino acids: CASRGQTNQPQHF. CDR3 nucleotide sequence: TGTGCCAGCAGGGGACAGACGAATCAGCCCCAGCATTTT.